The sequence of this T cell receptor beta chain was determined in a study of T cell repertoires in cytomegalovirus infection. Study summary: Indications of both CMV infection and matching HLA type were provided by public TCR beta signatures.

The CDR3 contains 15 residues. CDR1 is SGHAT, CDR2 FQNNGV, per germline. Trimming took 0 bases from V and 6 from J, leaving 13 bases between them. With regard to this clonotype: The antigen is not known.

Study-wide findings and caveats: The study found HLA-C-restricted CMV-specific TCR beta clonotypes dominating the ex vivo response.

TCRdb itself ran the reads through MiXCR, one entry per CDR3 protein. The sample carries roughly 920,000 distinct CDR3 sequences, around 29% recorded once. The sequenced sample was cultured CD8+ T cells from PBMCs, obtained from culture after CMV antigen stimulation. The chain joins TRBV11-2 to TRBJ2-3; D is possibly TRBD1 (6 bases). This receptor was identified in a human donor in good health (CMV status not recorded). Some clones in this sample may be carry-over from other donors' samples. CDR3 DNA sequence: TGTGCCAGCAGCTTAGAAGACAGGAGGCGGGATACGCAGTATTTT. Translating it yields CASSLEDRRRDTQYF.